Below are 30 T cell receptor beta chains sequenced from a single sample in a study of T cell repertoires in cytomegalovirus infection (dated by TCRdb to about 2019). Sequencing used an Illumina HiSeq 1500. TCRdb trimmed public reads at Q25 via fastp, called clones via MiXCR and kept in-frame beta chains. Each entry merges the rows of one CDR3 protein and shows their most common DNA and genes. The sample records around 530,000 distinct CDR3 sequences, about 15% of which are singletons. The ten most abundant clones make up 20% to 30% of the sample. Sequencing used CD8+ T cells from PBMCs. Source of these receptors: a human donor in good health (CMV status not recorded). Some clones in this sample may be carry-over from other donors' samples.

This clonotype has at least ten counts. CDR3 sequence reads: CASSLTKAGGQFF. In DNA, the CDR3 is TGTGCCAGCAGCTTAACGAAAGCTGGGGGACAGTTCTTC. V usage is TRBV7-3 and J usage is TRBJ2-1; possibly TRBD1 or TRBD2 for D (5 bases each). The CDR3 has 13 amino acids. The germline gives CDR1 SGHTA, CDR2 FQGTGA. The V end was cut by 0 bases, the J end by 13 bases, with 13 bases between. The complete variable domain, with remaining parts taken from reference TRBV7-3 and TRBJ2-1, reads GAGVSQTPSNKVTEKGKYVELRCDPISGHTALYWYRQSLGQGPEFLIYFQGTGAADDSGLPNDRFFAVRPEGSVSTLKIQRTERGDSAVYLCASSLTKAGGQFFGPGTRLTVL.

The chain links TRBV19 to TRBJ2-7, with unresolved D. The germline V gene encodes CDR1 LNHDA and CDR2 SQIVND (reference sequence). This CDR3 contains 13 residues. V was cut by 5 bases and J by 3 bases, with 11 bases left in between. CDR3 sequence (DNA): TGTGCCAGTAGTCCCGGAATCGACTACGAGCAGTACTTC. Its translation: CASSPGIDYEQYF.

This clonotype was seen repeatedly, ten times or more. The chain uses TRBV30 and TRBJ2-7; possibly TRBD2 for D (6 bases). V lost 3 bases to trimming and J lost 2 bases, with 11 bases between them. Germline V gene sequence: CDR1 GTSNPN, CDR2 SVGIG (reference sequence). The CDR3 is 13 residues long. The CDR3 protein is CAWRASVTYEQYF. DNA of the CDR3: TGTGCCTGGAGGGCTAGCGTTACCTACGAGCAGTACTTC.

This clonotype was observed at least ten times. The chain links TRBV4-1 to TRBJ2-1; TRBD1 matches at 10 bases. CDR1 is MGHRA and CDR2 is YSYEKL in the germline V gene. Germline trimming cut 0 bases from V and 2 bases from J; bases unmatched to any gene: 4. The CDR3 length is 17 residues. CDR3 in DNA: TGCGCCAGCAGCCAAGATCGGGACAGGGGTACCTACAATGAGCAGTTCTTC. Translating it yields CASSQDRDRGTYNEQFF.

This clonotype was seen at least ten times. The genes are TRBV27 and TRBJ1-1; D is undetermined. The CDR3 extends over 14 amino acids. Germline V gives CDR1 MNHEY, CDR2 SMNVEV (reference sequence). Trimming left V 2 bases short and J 0 bases short, with 7 bases between. DNA for the CDR3: TGTGCCAGCAGTTTAAATAGGATGAACACTGAAGCTTTCTTT. Protein: CASSLNRMNTEAFF.

Of note for this clonotype: A much larger clone lies one base from this, so it may be a read error. The genes are TRBV7-6 and TRBJ2-2; 8 bases match TRBD2. Germline V CDR1 and CDR2: SGHVS, FNYEAQ. The CDR3 runs to 16 residues. J lost 6 bases, V lost 10 bases, and 16 bases had no gene match. The CDR3 protein is CATRDGRGVNPGELFF. In DNA form, the CDR3 reads TGTGCCACCAGGGACGGGCGGGGGGTTAACCCCGGGGAGCTGTTTTTT. The whole variable domain, filled in from reference TRBV7-6 and TRBJ2-2, reads GAGVSQSPRYKVTKRGQDVALRCDPISGHVSLYWYRQALGQGPEFLTYFNYEAQQDKSGLPNDRFSAERPEGSISTLTIQRTEQRDSAMYRCATRDGRGVNPGELFFGEGSRLTVL.

The chain couples TRBV6-5 to TRBJ2-1; weak D call: TRBD2 (7 bases). The CDR3 extends over 15 amino acids. Trimming took off 6 bases at V and 6 bases at J, with 18 bases between the two ends. The V gene's germline CDR1 is MNHEY and CDR2 SVGAGI. The DNA for the CDR3 is TGTGCCAGCAGCAAAGTGGGGGGGCGTGGCAATGAGCAGTTCTTC. It encodes CASSKVGGRGNEQFF.

This clonotype was found a few times. This rearrangement joins TRBV19 to TRBJ2-1; perhaps TRBD1 as D (6 bases). Deletions cut 5 bases from V and 6 bases from J, with 20 bases between. Germline V gene data show CDR1 as LNHDA and CDR2 as SQIVND (reference sequence). The CDR3 contains 16 residues. The CDR3 bases are TGTGCCAGTAGTCCGCCGGACAGTGAACAGTTCAATGAGCAGTTCTTC. This encodes CASSPPDSEQFNEQFF.

This clonotype was found a few times. DNA of the CDR3: TGTGCCACCAGCGGAGGGCAGGGTTCCTACGAGCAGTACTTC. Its translation is CATSGGQGSYEQYF. This rearrangement joins TRBV15 to TRBJ2-7; D possibly corresponds to TRBD2 (6 bases). This CDR3 contains 14 residues. CDR1 is LNHNV, CDR2 YYDKDF, per germline (reference sequence). V was cut by 5 bases and J by 1 base, with 12 bases left in between.

This clonotype appeared a few times. This chain links TRBV2 with TRBJ1-1, with TRBD1 matching over 11 bases. Trimming at V came to 8 bases and at J to 4 bases, leaving 6 bases not matched to a gene. The CDR3 length is 14 residues. CDR1 is SNHLY and CDR2 is FYNNEI in the germline V gene. DNA of the CDR3: TGTGCCAGCGGTGGACAGGGGGCTTTCACTGAAGCTTTCTTT. This codes for CASGGQGAFTEAFF.

Comment on this clonotype: Being one base from a much bigger clone, this may be a read error. The chain links TRBV2 to TRBJ2-7; D remains ambiguous. Trimming removed 8 bases from V and 3 bases from J, with 14 bases in between. CDR1 and CDR2 (germline): SNHLY, FYNNEI. The CDR3 has 13 residues. The CDR3, as DNA: TGTGCCAGCTCCGGAGACTCGAACTACGAGCAGTACTTC. This gives the protein CASSGDSNYEQYF.

The chain combines TRBV10-3 with TRBJ2-7; D assignment may be TRBD1 or TRBD2 (5 bases each). Germline V CDR1 and CDR2: ENHRY, SYGVKD. V lost 10 bases and J 1 base, leaving 20 bases between the germline ends. The CDR3 contains 15 residues. CDR3 nucleotides: TGTGCCACACTTGGTTCAGGGCCGGGGTCCTACGAGCAGTACTTC. Its translation: CATLGSGPGSYEQYF.

The V gene is TRBV7-9, the J gene TRBJ2-5; D call uncertain. The CDR3 extends over 15 amino acids. CDR1 is SEHNR, CDR2 FQNEAQ, per germline (reference sequence). Deletions cut 2 bases from V and 5 bases from J, with 15 bases between. In nucleotides, the CDR3 is TGTGCCAGCAGCTTAAAAACGGCCACACAGGAGACCCAGTACTTC. Its protein product is CASSLKTATQETQYF. Supplemented by reference TRBV7-9 and TRBJ2-5, the full variable domain reads DTGVSQNPRHKITKRGQNVTFRCDPISEHNRLYWYRQTLGQGPEFLTYFQNEAQLEKSRLLSDRFSAERPKGSFSTLEIQRTEQGDSAMYLCASSLKTATQETQYFGPGTRLLVL.

The chain combines TRBV7-9 with TRBJ2-7; TRBD1 or TRBD2 may be the D gene (5 bases each). The CDR3 runs to 17 residues. Deletions cut 5 bases from V and 6 bases from J, with 26 bases between. Per germline, CDR1 SEHNR and CDR2 FQNEAQ (reference sequence). The CDR3 DNA follows: TGTGCCAGCAGCAACGCCCCGGGTGAGGGGATCACTCTCGAGCAGTACTTC. Translating it yields CASSNAPGEGITLEQYF.

Turning to this clonotype: A much larger clone differs from this one at a single base, so this may be a read error. This rearrangement joins TRBV27 to TRBJ2-5, with TRBD2 matching over 10 bases. The end of the DNA is better explained by TRBJ2-1, so the J call may be wrong. The V gene's germline CDR1 is MNHEY and CDR2 SMNVEV (reference sequence). CDR3 length equals 15 residues. CDR3: CASSLSRLAGETQFF. The CDR3 DNA sequence: TGTGCCAGCAGTTTATCGCGGCTAGCGGGAGAGACCCAGTTCTTC.

There are a few counts of this clonotype. The CDR3 sequence is CASSDNNSPLHF. In DNA form, the CDR3 reads TGTGCCAGCAGCGACAATAATTCACCCCTCCACTTT. The J gene is TRBJ1-6, the V gene TRBV7-9; D is ambiguous. The CDR3 spans 12 residues. From germline, CDR1 is SEHNR and CDR2 FQNEAQ (reference sequence). The V gene lost 5 bases and the J gene lost 5 bases, with 4 bases spanning the gap.

This clonotype has ten or more counts. The V and J genes are TRBV19 and TRBJ2-5; TRBD2 matches 8 bases. CDR1 and CDR2 from the germline V gene are LNHDA and SQIVND (reference sequence). The CDR3 loop spans 15 amino acids. Trimming at V came to 3 bases and at J to 4 bases, leaving 7 bases not matched to a gene. This chain's CDR3 is CASSISSLAGETQYF. CDR3 nucleotides: TGTGCCAGTAGTATCAGCAGTCTAGCGGGAGAGACCCAGTACTTC.

As regards this clonotype: This could be a read error, since a much larger clone is one nucleotide away. DNA of the CDR3: TGTGCCAGCAGTTACGGAGTTTCCTATAATTCACTCCTCCACTTT. It specifies CASSYGVSYNSLLHF. The rearrangement joins TRBV6-5 to TRBJ1-6, with D unclear. Germline values: CDR1 MNHEY, CDR2 SVGAGI. The CDR3 has 15 residues.

The chain recombines TRBV7-3 with TRBJ2-1; TRBD2 is a possible D gene (6 bases). Trimming shortened V by 5 bases and J by 6 bases, and 17 bases separated the two germline ends. The CDR3 is 15 residues long. Per germline, CDR1 SGHTA and CDR2 FQGTGA. CDR3 loop: CASSLGVGGINEQFF. CDR3 sequence (DNA): TGTGCCAGCAGCCTGGGGGTTGGCGGGATCAATGAGCAGTTCTTC.

The V gene is TRBV29-1, the J gene TRBJ2-7; TRBD1 matches 10 bases. V lost 4 bases, J lost 5 bases, and 11 bases stayed unmatched. Germline V gives CDR1 SQVTM, CDR2 ANQGSEA. The CDR3 extends over 15 amino acids. CDR3 loop: CSVVLGDRGYNEQYF. In DNA form, the CDR3 reads TGCAGCGTTGTGCTAGGGGACAGGGGCTACAACGAGCAGTACTTC.

This clonotype was observed at least ten times. The chain has TRBV7-6 and TRBJ2-1; TRBD1 is a possible D gene (5 bases). Deletions cut 1 base from V and 7 bases from J, with 20 bases between. Germline loops: CDR1 SGHVS, CDR2 FNYEAQ. CDR3 length: 17 residues. CDR3: CASSLDRVGRPKNEQFF. DNA for the CDR3: TGTGCCAGCAGCTTAGATCGTGTGGGGCGGCCAAAGAATGAGCAGTTCTTC.

This clonotype was counted ten times or more. This chain connects TRBV7-9 to TRBJ1-5; D is unclear. The CDR3 contains 14 residues. With 5 bases removed from V and 3 bases from J, the gap between germline ends came to 11 bases. Germline V gives CDR1 SEHNR, CDR2 FQNEAQ (reference sequence). The CDR3 sequence: CASSAGDHNQPQHF. CDR3 nucleotides: TGTGCCAGCAGCGCCGGAGATCACAATCAGCCCCAGCATTTT.

In this sample, this clonotype turned up many times. This chain connects TRBV6-8 to TRBJ2-2; 11 bases map to TRBD1. CDR3 length: 17 residues. V lost 2 bases, J lost 7 bases, and 9 bases stayed unmatched. CDR1 is MNHGY, CDR2 SAAAGT, per germline. The CDR3 nucleotides read TGTGCCAGCAGTTACCACGTGGACAGGGGGCGAGGCGGGGAGCTGTTTTTT. It specifies CASSYHVDRGRGGELFF.

The sample holds many counts of this clonotype. The chain links TRBV19 to TRBJ1-1; no reliable D call. Per germline, CDR1 LNHDA and CDR2 SQIVND (reference sequence). V was shortened by 3 bases and J by 5 bases, with 10 bases between the two germline ends. The CDR3 contains 13 residues. The DNA for the CDR3 is TGTGCCAGTAGTATCCTCAGCGTGACTGAAGCTTTCTTT. It translates to CASSILSVTEAFF.

The V gene is TRBV29-1, the J gene TRBJ2-7; D is unclear. The CDR3 is 13 residues long. V was trimmed by 0 bases and J by 5 bases, leaving 11 bases between them. The germline V gene encodes CDR1 SQVTM and CDR2 ANQGSEA. The DNA for the CDR3 is TGCAGCGTTGAAGATCGGGCAGACCACGAGCAGTACTTC. It is translated as CSVEDRADHEQYF.

This clonotype showed up many times. V usage is TRBV7-9 and J usage is TRBJ1-1, with no clear D. V shed 5 bases and J shed 2 bases, with 12 bases lying between them. There are 14 residues in the CDR3. The germline V gene has CDR1 SEHNR and CDR2 FQNEAQ (reference sequence). CDR3: CASSRSQKNTEAFF. The CDR3 DNA reads TGTGCCAGCAGCCGGTCACAGAAAAACACTGAAGCTTTCTTT.

There are many counts of this clonotype. The V call is TRBV7-9, the J call TRBJ1-1; D may be TRBD1 (5 bases). This CDR3 has 15 residues. Trimming removed 1 base at V and 4 bases at J, with 13 bases between. From germline, CDR1 is SEHNR and CDR2 FQNEAQ (reference sequence). In DNA form, the CDR3 reads TGTGCCAGCAGCTTAGTGGTTAGGGGAGGCACTGAAGCTTTCTTT. This gives the protein CASSLVVRGGTEAFF.

Ten or more counts support this clonotype. The chain employs TRBV7-9 and TRBJ1-1; possible D gene TRBD1, 6 bases. Trimming shortened V by 5 bases and J by 3 bases, and 13 bases separated the two germline ends. Germline V gives CDR1 SEHNR, CDR2 FQNEAQ (reference sequence). The CDR3 runs to 14 residues. Here the CDR3 DNA reads TGTGCCAGCAGCGTTACAGGGAGAGACACTGAAGCTTTCTTT. Translating gives CASSVTGRDTEAFF.

This clonotype was observed at least ten times. The CDR3 sequence: CASRETGPDGSYEQYF. The DNA of the CDR3 is TGTGCCAGCAGGGAAACAGGACCCGACGGCTCCTACGAGCAGTACTTC. This chain connects TRBV6-1 to TRBJ2-7; tentative D call: TRBD1 (5 bases). This CDR3 comprises 16 residues. The V end lost 6 bases, the J end lost 0 bases, and 18 bases lay between the germline ends. The germline V gene encodes CDR1 MNHNS and CDR2 SASEGT.

The CDR3 is CASSSPRRDVYTIYF. For the CDR3, the DNA is TGTGCCAGCAGTTCCCCCAGGAGGGACGTTTACACCATATATTTT. This chain links TRBV2 with TRBJ1-3, with TRBD1 as a possible D gene (5 bases). Germline assignment: CDR1 SNHLY and CDR2 FYNNEI. V was clipped by 5 bases and J by 8 bases, with 19 bases between them. This CDR3 region has 15 residues.